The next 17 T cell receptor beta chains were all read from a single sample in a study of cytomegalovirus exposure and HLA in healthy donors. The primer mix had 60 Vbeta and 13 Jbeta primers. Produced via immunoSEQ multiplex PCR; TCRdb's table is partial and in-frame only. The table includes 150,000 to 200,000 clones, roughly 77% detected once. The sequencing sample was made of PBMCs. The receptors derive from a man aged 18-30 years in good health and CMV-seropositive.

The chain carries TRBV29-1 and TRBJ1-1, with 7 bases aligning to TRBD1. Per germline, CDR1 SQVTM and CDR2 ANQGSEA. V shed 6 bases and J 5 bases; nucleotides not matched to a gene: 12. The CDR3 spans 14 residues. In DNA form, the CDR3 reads TGCAGCGTCACGCCACCGACAGGGCGAACTGAAGCTTTCTTT. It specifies CSVTPPTGRTEAFF. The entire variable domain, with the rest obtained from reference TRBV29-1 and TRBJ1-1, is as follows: SAVISQKPSRDICQRGTSLTIQCQVDSQVTMMFWYRQQPGQSLTLIATANQGSEATYESGFVIDKFPISRPNLTFSTLTVSNMSPEDSSIYLCSVTPPTGRTEAFFGQGTRLTVV.

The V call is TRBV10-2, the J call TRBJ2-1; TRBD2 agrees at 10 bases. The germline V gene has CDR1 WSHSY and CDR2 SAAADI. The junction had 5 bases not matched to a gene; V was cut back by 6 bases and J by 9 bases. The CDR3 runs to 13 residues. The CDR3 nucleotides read TGCGCCAGCAGGCTAGCGGGAGTGTCTGAGCAGTTCTTC. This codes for CASRLAGVSEQFF.

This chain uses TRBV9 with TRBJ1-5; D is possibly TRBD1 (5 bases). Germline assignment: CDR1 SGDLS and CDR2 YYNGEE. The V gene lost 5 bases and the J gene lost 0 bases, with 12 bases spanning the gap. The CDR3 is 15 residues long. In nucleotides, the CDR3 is TGTGCCAGCAGTTTCCCGACAGTTAGCAATCAGCCCCAGCATTTT. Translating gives CASSFPTVSNQPQHF.

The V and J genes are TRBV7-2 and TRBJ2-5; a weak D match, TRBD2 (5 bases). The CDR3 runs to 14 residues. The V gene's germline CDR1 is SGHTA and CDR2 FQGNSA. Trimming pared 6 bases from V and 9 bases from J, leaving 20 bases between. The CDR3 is CASRQGPAAGAQYF. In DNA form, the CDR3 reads TGTGCCAGCAGGCAAGGACCCGCCGCCGGGGCCCAGTACTTC.

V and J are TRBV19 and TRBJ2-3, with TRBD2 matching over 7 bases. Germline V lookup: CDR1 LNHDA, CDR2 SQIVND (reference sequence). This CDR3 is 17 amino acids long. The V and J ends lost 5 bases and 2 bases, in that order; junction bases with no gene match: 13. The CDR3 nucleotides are TGTGCCAGTAGTCGGGACCCCGGGGGGATTGTCACAGATACGCAGTATTTT. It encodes CASSRDPGGIVTDTQYF.

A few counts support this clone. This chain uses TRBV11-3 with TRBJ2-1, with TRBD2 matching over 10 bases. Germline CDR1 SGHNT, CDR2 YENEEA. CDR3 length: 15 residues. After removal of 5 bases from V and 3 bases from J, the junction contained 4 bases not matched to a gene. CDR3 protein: CASSKLAGYYNEQFF. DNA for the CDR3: TGTGCCAGCAGCAAACTAGCGGGGTACTACAATGAGCAGTTCTTC. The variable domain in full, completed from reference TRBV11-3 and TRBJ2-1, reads EAGVVQSPRYKIIEKKQPVAFWCNPISGHNTLYWYLQNLGQGPELLIRYENEEAVDDSQLPKDRFSAERLKGVDSTLKIQPAELGDSAVYLCASSKLAGYYNEQFFGPGTRLTVL.

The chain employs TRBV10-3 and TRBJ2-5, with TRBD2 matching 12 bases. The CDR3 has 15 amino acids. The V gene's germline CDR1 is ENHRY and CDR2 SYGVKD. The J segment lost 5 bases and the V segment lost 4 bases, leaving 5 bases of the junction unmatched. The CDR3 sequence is CAISGGLAGGETQYF. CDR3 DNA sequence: TGTGCCATCAGTGGGGGACTAGCGGGCGGGGAGACCCAGTACTTC.

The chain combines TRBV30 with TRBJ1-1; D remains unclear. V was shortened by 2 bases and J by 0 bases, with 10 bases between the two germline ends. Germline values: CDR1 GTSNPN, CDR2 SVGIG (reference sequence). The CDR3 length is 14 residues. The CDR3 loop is CAWSIKYMNTEAFF. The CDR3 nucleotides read TGTGCCTGGAGTATAAAGTACATGAACACTGAAGCTTTCTTT.

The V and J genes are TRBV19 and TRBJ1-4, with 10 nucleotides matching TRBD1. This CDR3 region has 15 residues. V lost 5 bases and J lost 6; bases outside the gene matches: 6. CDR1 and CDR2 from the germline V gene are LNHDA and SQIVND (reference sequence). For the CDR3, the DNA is TGTGCCAGTAGTGTAACAGACAGGGGGCATGAAAAACTGTTTTTT. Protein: CASSVTDRGHEKLFF. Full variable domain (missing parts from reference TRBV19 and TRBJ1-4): DGGITQSPKYLFRKEGQNVTLSCEQNLNHDAMYWYRQDPGQGLRLIYYSQIVNDFQKGDIAEGYSVSREKKESFPLTVTSAQKNPTAFYLCASSVTDRGHEKLFFGSGTQLSVL.

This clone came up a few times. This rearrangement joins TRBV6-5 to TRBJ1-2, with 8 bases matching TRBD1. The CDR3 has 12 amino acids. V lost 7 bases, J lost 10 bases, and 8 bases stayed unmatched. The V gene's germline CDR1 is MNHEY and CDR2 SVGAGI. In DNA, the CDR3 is TGTGCCAGCACTATAGGGACAGGATCCTACACCTTC. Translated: CASTIGTGSYTF.

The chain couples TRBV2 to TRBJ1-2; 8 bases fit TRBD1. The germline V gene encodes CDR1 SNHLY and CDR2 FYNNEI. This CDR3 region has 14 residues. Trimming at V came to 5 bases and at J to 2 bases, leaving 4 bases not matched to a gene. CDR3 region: CASSRDRMNYGYTF. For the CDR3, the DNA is TGTGCCAGCAGTAGGGACAGGATGAACTATGGCTACACCTTC.

This CDR3 is CASSLLGTSDQETQYF. The CDR3 DNA is TGTGCCAGCAGCTTACTCGGGACTAGCGACCAAGAGACCCAGTACTTC. The rearrangement joins TRBV7-8 to TRBJ2-5, with 10 bases aligning to TRBD2. Germline V lookup: CDR1 SGHVS, CDR2 FQNEAQ. V was pared by 2 bases and J by 0 bases, with 3 bases of the junction left unmatched. The CDR3 has 16 amino acids.

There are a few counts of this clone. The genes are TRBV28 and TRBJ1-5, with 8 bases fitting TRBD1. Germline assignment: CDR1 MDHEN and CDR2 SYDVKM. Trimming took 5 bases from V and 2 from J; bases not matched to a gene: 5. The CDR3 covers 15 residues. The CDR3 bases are TGTGCCAGCAGTCCGGACAGGGTGGGCAATCAGCCCCAGCATTTT. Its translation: CASSPDRVGNQPQHF.

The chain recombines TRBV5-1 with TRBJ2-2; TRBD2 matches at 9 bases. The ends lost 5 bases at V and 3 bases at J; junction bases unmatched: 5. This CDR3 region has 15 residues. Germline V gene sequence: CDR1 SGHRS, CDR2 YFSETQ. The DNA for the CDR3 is TGCGCCAGCAGTTGGCGGGAGGGCGACACCGGGGAGCTGTTTTTT. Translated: CASSWREGDTGELFF. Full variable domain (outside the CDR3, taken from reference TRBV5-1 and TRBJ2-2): KAGVTQTPRYLIKTRGQQVTLSCSPISGHRSVSWYQQTPGQGLQFLFEYFSETQRNKGNFPGRFSGRQFSNSRSEMNVSTLELGDSALYLCASSWREGDTGELFFGEGSRLTVL.

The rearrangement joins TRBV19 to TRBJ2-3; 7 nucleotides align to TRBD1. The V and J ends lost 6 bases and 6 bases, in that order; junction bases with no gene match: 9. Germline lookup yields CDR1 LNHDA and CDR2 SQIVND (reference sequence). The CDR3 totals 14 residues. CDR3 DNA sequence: TGTGCCAGTAGAGACAGGGCCGATTGGGATACGCAGTATTTT. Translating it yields CASRDRADWDTQYF. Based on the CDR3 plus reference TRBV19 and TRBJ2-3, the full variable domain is DGGITQSPKYLFRKEGQNVTLSCEQNLNHDAMYWYRQDPGQGLRLIYYSQIVNDFQKGDIAEGYSVSREKKESFPLTVTSAQKNPTAFYLCASRDRADWDTQYFGPGTRLTVL.

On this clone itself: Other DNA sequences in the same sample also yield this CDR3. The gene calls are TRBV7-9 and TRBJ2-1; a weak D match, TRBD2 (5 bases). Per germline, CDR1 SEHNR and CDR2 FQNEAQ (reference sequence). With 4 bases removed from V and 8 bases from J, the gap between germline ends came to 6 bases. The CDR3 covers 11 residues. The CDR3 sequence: CASSSRDEQFF. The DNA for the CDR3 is TGTGCCAGCAGCTCGAGGGATGAGCAGTTCTTC.

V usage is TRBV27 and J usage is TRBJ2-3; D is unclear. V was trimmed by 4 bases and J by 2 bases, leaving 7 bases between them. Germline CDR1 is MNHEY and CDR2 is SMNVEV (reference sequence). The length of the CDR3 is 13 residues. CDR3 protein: CASSSVYTDTQYF. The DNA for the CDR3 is TGTGCCAGCAGTTCTGTTTACACAGATACGCAGTATTTT.